This TCR beta chain originates from a study of T cell changes during pregnancy in multiple sclerosis. V was clipped by 1 base and J by 2 bases, with 7 bases between them. The CDR3 spans 14 residues. Germline V CDR1 and CDR2: SGHTA, FQGNSA. The assay was immunoSEQ multiplex PCR, and TCRdb's table has in-frame clones only and misses some. The sample carries approximately 87,000 clones, about 90% recorded once. This rearrangement joins TRBV7-2 to TRBJ2-3, with D unresolved. This TCR derives from a female donor with multiple sclerosis, enrolled in a pregnancy study. The source material was CD4+ T cells from peripheral blood mononuclear cells, sampled in the second trimester of pregnancy. The CDR3 here is CASSLVVNTDTQYF. The CDR3 nucleotides are TGTGCCAGCAGCTTAGTTGTTAACACAGATACGCAGTATTTT.